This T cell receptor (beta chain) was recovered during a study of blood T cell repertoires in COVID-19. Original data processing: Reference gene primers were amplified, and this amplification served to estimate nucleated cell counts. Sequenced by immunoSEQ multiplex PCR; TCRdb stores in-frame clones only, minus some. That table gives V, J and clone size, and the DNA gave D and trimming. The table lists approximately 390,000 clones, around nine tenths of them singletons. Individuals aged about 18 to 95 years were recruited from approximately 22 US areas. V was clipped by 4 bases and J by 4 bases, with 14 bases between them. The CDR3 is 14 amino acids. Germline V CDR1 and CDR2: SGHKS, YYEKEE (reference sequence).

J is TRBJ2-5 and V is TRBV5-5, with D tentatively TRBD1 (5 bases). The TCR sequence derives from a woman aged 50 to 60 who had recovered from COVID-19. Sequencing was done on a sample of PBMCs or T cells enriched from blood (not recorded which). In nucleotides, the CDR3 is TGTGCCAGCAGCCCAGATCCAGGGCGAGAGACCCAGTACTTC. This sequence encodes CASSPDPGRETQYF. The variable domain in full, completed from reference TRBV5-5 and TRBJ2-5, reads DAGVTQSPTHLIKTRGQQVTLRCSPISGHKSVSWYQQVLGQGPQFIFQYYEKEERGRGNFPDRFSARQFPNYSSELNVNALLLGDSALYLCASSPDPGRETQYFGPGTRLLVL.